The subject of this entry is one T cell receptor beta chain. The CDR3 is made up of 17 amino acids. Germline V gene sequence: CDR1 MNHNS, CDR2 SASEGT. With V trimmed by 3 bases and J by 2 bases, 8 bases remained unmatched. The source of the sample is a study of T cell responses to AZD1222 COVID-19 vaccine. Here immunoSEQ multiplex PCR was the method, and the copy in TCRdb shows in-frame clones only, minus some. In the table there are 120,000 to 150,000 clones, about 90% of which are singletons. The chain joins TRBV6-1 to TRBJ2-3; the match to TRBD2 covers 10 bases. The sequence was obtained from an adult who received the MenACWY meningococcal vaccine as a control. The material sequenced was peripheral blood, taken 28 days after the second dose of the MenACWY control vaccine. This chain's CDR3 is CASSERGAGGTTDTQYF. DNA for the CDR3: TGTGCCAGCAGTGAGAGGGGAGCGGGAGGGACCACAGATACGCAGTATTTT.